The 21 T cell receptor beta chains presented below share a single source sample, sequenced in a study of cytomegalovirus exposure and HLA in healthy donors. The primer mix had 60 Vbeta and 13 Jbeta primers. The repertoire was sequenced with immunoSEQ multiplex PCR; TCRdb's copy has only in-frame clones and lacks some. The sample lists about 170,000 clones; 70% to 80% were seen once. Material for sequencing was PBMCs. These receptors all stem from a woman aged 45-60 years in good health and CMV-seronegative.

The chain has TRBV18 and TRBJ1-4; no reliable D call. Germline lookup yields CDR1 KGHSH and CDR2 LQKENI. V lost 7 bases and J lost 1, with 13 bases in between. This CDR3 has 15 residues. The CDR3 bases are TGTGCCAGCTGGTCTCAGCCGGGAACTAATGAAAAACTGTTTTTT. It codes for CASWSQPGTNEKLFF.

This clone was observed a few times. The rearrangement links TRBV7-2 to TRBJ2-7; 9 bases align to TRBD2. The CDR3 has 17 residues. Losses at the gene ends were 2 bases for V and 6 bases for J; bases not matched to a gene: 14. From germline, CDR1 is SGHTA and CDR2 FQGNSA. Here the CDR3 DNA reads TGTGCCAGCAGCTTACGCCTAGCGGGGACACCGACGAGCGAGCAGTACTTC. It specifies CASSLRLAGTPTSEQYF.

Comments on this clone: The sample carries other DNA sequences with the same CDR3. J is TRBJ2-3 and V is TRBV15, with 7 positions matching TRBD2. The CDR3 consists of 18 residues. The V segment lost 0 bases and the J segment 4 bases; nucleotides outside the gene matches: 13. Germline loops: CDR1 LNHNV, CDR2 YYDKDF (reference sequence). The CDR3 coding sequence is TGTGCCACCAGCAGAGATCGAACAGGCGGGAGTTTCTCAGATACGCAGTATTTT. It translates to CATSRDRTGGSFSDTQYF.

V usage is TRBV6-1 and J usage is TRBJ2-2, with D uncertain. The germline V and J ends were trimmed by 7 bases and 7 bases, with 10 bases remaining between them. Germline V lookup: CDR1 MNHNS, CDR2 SASEGT. The CDR3 is 12 amino acids. Here the CDR3 DNA reads TGTGCCAGCACAGAATTGGTCGGGGAGCTGTTTTTT. Translation: CASTELVGELFF.

The chain carries TRBV18 and TRBJ2-7, with 7 bases fitting TRBD2. Trimming cost V 6 bases and J 3 bases; bases outside gene matches: 8. The CDR3 loop spans 14 amino acids. Germline V CDR1 and CDR2: KGHSH, LQKENI. This CDR3 reads CASSSSLADYEQYF. CDR3 DNA sequence: TGTGCCAGCTCCAGTTCCCTAGCGGACTACGAGCAGTACTTC.

V usage is TRBV9 and J usage is TRBJ1-2; no definite D call. V was shortened by 4 bases and J by 0 bases, with 19 bases between the two germline ends. This CDR3 contains 17 residues. Germline-derived CDR1 and CDR2 are SGDLS and YYNGEE. CDR3 sequence (DNA): TGTGCCAGCAGCCCTCTGGCATCAAAACCCCCTAACTATGGCTACACCTTC. It encodes CASSPLASKPPNYGYTF.

V gene TRBV30 combines with J gene TRBJ2-7; perhaps TRBD1 as D (5 bases). V was shortened by 0 bases and J by 0 bases, with 12 bases between the two germline ends. This CDR3 region has 15 residues. The germline V gene has CDR1 GTSNPN and CDR2 SVGIG (reference sequence). The CDR3, as DNA: TGTGCCTGGAGTGTGGGGCAGGTTAGCTCCTACGAGCAGTACTTC. Its translation is CAWSVGQVSSYEQYF.

The genes are TRBV6-5 and TRBJ2-7; 7 bases align to TRBD1. Per germline, CDR1 MNHEY and CDR2 SVGAGI. The CDR3 is made up of 14 amino acids. Trimming removed 4 bases from V and 0 bases from J; junction bases left unmatched: 3. This CDR3 reads CASSWDSDSYEQYF. The CDR3 DNA reads TGTGCCAGCAGTTGGGACAGTGACTCCTACGAGCAGTACTTC.

The CDR3 is CASSLGGRGTSTDTQYF. CDR3 sequence (DNA): TGTGCCAGCAGCTTAGGGGGCAGGGGGACGAGCACAGATACGCAGTATTTT. The genes are TRBV7-2 and TRBJ2-3; 7 bases line up with TRBD1. The CDR3 contains 17 residues. Germline loops: CDR1 SGHTA, CDR2 FQGNSA. V lost 1 base and J lost 0; bases outside the gene matches: 7.

This clone was counted between two and nine times. The CDR3 region has the DNA TGCGCCACGGCCGTGAGACAGGGGGCCTACGAGCAGTACTTC. Translation gives CATAVRQGAYEQYF. The chain combines TRBV4-1 with TRBJ2-7; 9 bases are shared with TRBD1. This CDR3 region has 14 residues. Germline loops: CDR1 MGHRA, CDR2 YSYEKL. V lost 10 bases to trimming and J lost 2 bases; unmatched junction nucleotides: 9.

The chain employs TRBV28 and TRBJ1-3, with a possible D match to TRBD1 (5 bases). This CDR3 comprises 14 residues. V gave up 3 bases and J gave up 4 bases, with 10 bases separating them. CDR1 and CDR2 from the germline V gene are MDHEN and SYDVKM. DNA for the CDR3: TGTGCCAGCAGTTTTGCAGGGCGCGGAAACACCATATATTTT. It translates to CASSFAGRGNTIYF.

The V gene is TRBV5-6, the J gene TRBJ1-2; 7 positions match TRBD1. The CDR3 has 17 amino acids. CDR1 and CDR2 (germline): SGHDT, YYEEEE. V was clipped by 0 bases and J by 3 bases; unmatched bases: 11. CDR3 region: CASSLVPDRARDYGYTF. CDR3 in DNA: TGTGCCAGCAGCTTGGTTCCCGACAGGGCCAGGGACTATGGCTACACCTTC.

This chain joins TRBV28 and TRBJ2-1; D perhaps matches TRBD1 (6 bases). Germline-derived CDR1 and CDR2 are MDHEN and SYDVKM. Trimming removed 7 bases from V and 5 bases from J, with 12 bases in between. The CDR3 covers 13 residues. The CDR3 region is CASNGQLHNEQFF. In nucleotides, the CDR3 is TGTGCCAGCAACGGACAGTTACACAATGAGCAGTTCTTC.

V and J are TRBV7-8 and TRBJ1-2; tentatively, D is TRBD1 (6 bases). V was cut by 3 bases and J by 7 bases, with 21 bases left in between. Germline V gives CDR1 SGHVS, CDR2 FQNEAQ. The CDR3 covers 16 residues. CDR3 coding DNA: TGTGCCAGCAGCTTCCCTTTGACAGGTCCGGGTGGTGGCTACACCTTC. Translation gives CASSFPLTGPGGGYTF.

Concerning this clone: Other DNA sequences in the same sample also yield this CDR3. The V and J genes are TRBV11-2 and TRBJ1-3; D remains ambiguous. The V and J ends lost 4 bases and 7 bases respectively, with 11 bases between them. Germline CDR1 reads SGHAT; CDR2 reads FQNNGV. CDR3 length: 13 amino acids. CDR3 region: CASSSPPGNTIYF. CDR3 in DNA: TGTGCCAGCAGCTCCCCACCGGGGAACACCATATATTTT.

J is TRBJ2-5 and V is TRBV19; 9 nucleotides line up with TRBD1. The CDR3 is made up of 15 amino acids. V shed 5 bases, J shed 2 bases, and the junction held 6 bases outside the gene matches. From germline, CDR1 is LNHDA and CDR2 SQIVND (reference sequence). CDR3 DNA sequence: TGTGCCAGTAGTGCTCCGGGACAGGGTCAAGAGACCCAGTACTTC. Its protein is CASSAPGQGQETQYF.

V and J are TRBV25-1 and TRBJ1-4; D perhaps matches TRBD1 (6 bases). V gave up 3 bases and J gave up 8 bases, with 16 bases separating them. The germline CDR1 and CDR2 sequences are MGHDK and SYGVNS. CDR3 size: 15 residues. The CDR3 DNA follows: TGTGCCAGCAGTGATCGGGGCAGGGGAACCGAAAAACTGTTTTTT. This translates into CASSDRGRGTEKLFF.

The rearrangement uses TRBV7-2 and TRBJ2-1; 8 bases are shared with TRBD1. CDR1 and CDR2 from the germline V gene are SGHTA and FQGNSA. This CDR3 is built from 16 residues. With 3 bases clipped from V and 0 bases from J, the junction kept 4 bases outside the gene matches. CDR3 coding DNA: TGTGCCAGCAGCTTGGCTGGGACAGGCTCCTACAATGAGCAGTTCTTC. Translating it yields CASSLAGTGSYNEQFF.

V and J are TRBV4-3 and TRBJ2-1, with 10 bases that match TRBD2. Germline assignment: CDR1 LGHNA and CDR2 YSLEER. Trimming removed 5 bases from V and 4 bases from J; junction bases left unmatched: 5. This CDR3 region has 15 residues. The CDR3 is CASSLSGGGYNEQFF. The CDR3 nucleotides read TGCGCCAGCAGCTTAAGCGGGGGGGGATACAATGAGCAGTTCTTC.

The chain has TRBV7-3 and TRBJ2-1; 11 positions agree with TRBD2. This CDR3 contains 19 residues. V gave up 5 bases and J gave up 9 bases; unmatched junction bases: 21. In germline, CDR1 is SGHTA, CDR2 FQGTGA. CDR3 sequence (DNA): TGTGCCAGCAGCCCAAAACTCCGTCTCCTAGCGGGAGGACAGTTTGAGCAGTTCTTC. It translates to CASSPKLRLLAGGQFEQFF.

The V and J genes are TRBV19 and TRBJ2-1; the match to TRBD1 covers 8 bases. V was clipped by 3 bases and J by 12 bases; unmatched bases: 16. Germline V gives CDR1 LNHDA, CDR2 SQIVND (reference sequence). The CDR3 totals 16 residues. CDR3 sequence: CASSILFGQGPEGQFF. CDR3 sequence (DNA): TGTGCCAGTAGTATCCTCTTCGGACAGGGCCCGGAGGGGCAGTTCTTC.